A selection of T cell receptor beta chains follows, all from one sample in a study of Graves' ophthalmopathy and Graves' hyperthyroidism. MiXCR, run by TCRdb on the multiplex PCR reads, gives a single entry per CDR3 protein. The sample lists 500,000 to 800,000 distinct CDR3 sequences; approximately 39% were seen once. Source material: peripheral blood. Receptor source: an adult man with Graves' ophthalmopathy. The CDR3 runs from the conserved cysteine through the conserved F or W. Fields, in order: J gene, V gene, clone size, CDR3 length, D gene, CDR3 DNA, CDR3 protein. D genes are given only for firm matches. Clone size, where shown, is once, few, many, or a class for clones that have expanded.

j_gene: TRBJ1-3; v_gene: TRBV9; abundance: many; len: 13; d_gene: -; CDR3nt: TGTGCCAGCAGCGTAGACACTGGAAACACCATATATTTT; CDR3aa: CASSVDTGNTIYF
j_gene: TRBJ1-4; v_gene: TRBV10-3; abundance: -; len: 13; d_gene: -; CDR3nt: TGTGCCATCAGTGGTGGTGCTGGTGAAAAACTGTTTTTT; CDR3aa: CAISGGAGEKLFF
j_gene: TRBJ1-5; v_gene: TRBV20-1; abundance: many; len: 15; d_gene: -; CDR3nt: TGCAGTGCTAGAGATCTTGGGGCATTCAATCAGCCCCAGCATTTT; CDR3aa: CSARDLGAFNQPQHF
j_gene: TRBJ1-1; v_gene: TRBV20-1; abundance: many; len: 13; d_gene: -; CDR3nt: TGCAGTGCTAGAACACAGGCGAACACTGAAGCTTTCTTT; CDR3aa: CSARTQANTEAFF
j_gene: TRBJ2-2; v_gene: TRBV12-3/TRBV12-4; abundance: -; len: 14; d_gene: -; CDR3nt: TGTGCCAGCAGCCAAGGGATCGGGTTCGGGGAGCTGCTTTTT; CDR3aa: CASSQGIGFGELLF
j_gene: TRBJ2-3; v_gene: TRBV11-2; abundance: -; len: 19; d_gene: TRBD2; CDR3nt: TGTGCCAGCAGCTCCAGGGTGCTAGCGGGAGGGGGACCCACAGATACGCAGTATTTT; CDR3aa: CASSSRVLAGGGPTDTQYF
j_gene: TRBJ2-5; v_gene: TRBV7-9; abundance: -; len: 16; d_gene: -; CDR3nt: TGTGCCAGCAGCACACCGGGCCTCACCTACCAGGAGACCCAGTACTTC; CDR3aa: CASSTPGLTYQETQYF
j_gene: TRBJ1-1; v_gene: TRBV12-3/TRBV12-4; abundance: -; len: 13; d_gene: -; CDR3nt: TGTGCCAGCACACACACAGGGTTCACTGAAGCTTTCTTT; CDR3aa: CASTHTGFTEAFF
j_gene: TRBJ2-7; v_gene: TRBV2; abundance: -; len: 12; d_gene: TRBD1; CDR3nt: TGTGCCAGCCTGGGACAGGGGGTCGAGCAGTACTTC; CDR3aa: CASLGQGVEQYF
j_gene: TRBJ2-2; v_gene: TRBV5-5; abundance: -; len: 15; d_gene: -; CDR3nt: TGTGCCAGCAGCGTGTTTGGACTCATCACCGGGGAGCTGCTTTTT; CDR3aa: CASSVFGLITGELLF
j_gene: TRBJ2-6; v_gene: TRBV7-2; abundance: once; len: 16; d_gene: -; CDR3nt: TGTGCCAGCAGCCCCGAACCCAGGGGAGGGGCCAACGTCCTGACTTTC; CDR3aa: CASSPEPRGGANVLTF
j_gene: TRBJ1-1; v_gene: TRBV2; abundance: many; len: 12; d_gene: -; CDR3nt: TGTGTTAGCGGGCACCTGAACACTGAAGCTTTCTTT; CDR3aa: CVSGHLNTEAFF
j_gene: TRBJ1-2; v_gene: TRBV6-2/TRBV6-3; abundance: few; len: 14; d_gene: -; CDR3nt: TGTGCCAGCAGTATGCAGCAGTCTAACTATGGCTACACCTTC; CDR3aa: CASSMQQSNYGYTF
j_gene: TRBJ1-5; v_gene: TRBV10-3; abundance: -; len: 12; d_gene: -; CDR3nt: TGTGCAACAAGTGAGGGCAATCAGCCCCAGCATTTT; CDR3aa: CATSEGNQPQHF
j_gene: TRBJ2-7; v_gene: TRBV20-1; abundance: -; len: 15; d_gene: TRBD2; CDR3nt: TGCAGTGCTAGTCTAACCCCCCGGGGGGCCTACGAGCAGTACTTC; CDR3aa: CSASLTPRGAYEQYF
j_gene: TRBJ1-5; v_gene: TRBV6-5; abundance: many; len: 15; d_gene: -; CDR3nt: TGTGCCAGCAGTTACTCGGAGACGGACAATCAGCCCCAGCATTTT; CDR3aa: CASSYSETDNQPQHF
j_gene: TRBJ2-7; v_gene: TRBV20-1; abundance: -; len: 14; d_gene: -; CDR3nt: TGCAGTGCGTCGCAAGCGGCCCTCTCCTACGAGCAGTACTTC; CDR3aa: CSASQAALSYEQYF
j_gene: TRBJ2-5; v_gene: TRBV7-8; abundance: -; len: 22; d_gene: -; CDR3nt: TGTGCCAGCAGCTTCGGGAGGGGGGACAGGTTAGCCTCTAGCGGGGTTTTCGAGACCCAGTACTTC; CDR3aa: CASSFGRGDRLASSGVFETQYF
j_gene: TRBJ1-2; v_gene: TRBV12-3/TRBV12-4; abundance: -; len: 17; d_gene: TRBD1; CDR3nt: TGTGCCAGCAGTTTGAACAGGGGACGCGGTAGGTTTTATGGCTACACCTTC; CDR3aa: CASSLNRGRGRFYGYTF
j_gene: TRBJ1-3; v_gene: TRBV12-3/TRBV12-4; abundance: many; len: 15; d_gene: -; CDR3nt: TGTGCCAGCAGTTTACCCCTCCGGGCCGGAAACACCATATATTTT; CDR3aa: CASSLPLRAGNTIYF
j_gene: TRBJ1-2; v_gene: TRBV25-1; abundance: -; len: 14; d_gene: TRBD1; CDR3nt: TGTGCCAGCACCGAGCAGGGGGCGGGTGATGGCTACACCTTC; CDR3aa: CASTEQGAGDGYTF
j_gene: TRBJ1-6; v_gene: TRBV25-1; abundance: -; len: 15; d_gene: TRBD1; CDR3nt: TGTGCCAGCAGTCCGGACAGGGGCGTTTATTCACCCCTCCACTTT; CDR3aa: CASSPDRGVYSPLHF
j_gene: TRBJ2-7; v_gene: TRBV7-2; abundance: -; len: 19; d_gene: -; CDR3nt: TGTGCCAGCAGCTTAGCGCTCTCCGGTACAGGCCGGAGCTTCTACGAGCAGTACTTC; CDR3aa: CASSLALSGTGRSFYEQYF
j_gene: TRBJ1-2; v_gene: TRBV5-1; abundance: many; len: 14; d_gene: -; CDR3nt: TGCGCCAGCAGCTTGGAGGTGCCTAACTATGGCTACACCTTC; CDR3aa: CASSLEVPNYGYTF
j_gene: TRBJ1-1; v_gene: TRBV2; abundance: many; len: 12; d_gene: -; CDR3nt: TGTGCCAGCAGTGGGGGGGCTGGTGAAGCTTTCTTT; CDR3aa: CASSGGAGEAFF
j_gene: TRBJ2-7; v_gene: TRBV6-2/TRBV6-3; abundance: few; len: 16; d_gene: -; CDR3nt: TGTGCCAGCAGTTGGGTTCCGCAGGGGTTTACCTACGAGCAGTACTTC; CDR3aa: CASSWVPQGFTYEQYF